Sequencing of this T cell receptor beta chain was carried out in a study of response to subunit inactivated influenza vaccine. One entry per CDR3 protein results from TCRdb running MiXCR on the RT-PCR reads. Among about 650,000 distinct CDR3 sequences listed, less than 15% were seen once. The CDR3 sequence is 13 residues long. V gave up 3 bases and J gave up 8 bases, with 11 bases separating them. CDR1 and CDR2 from the germline V gene are SGHTA and FQGNSA. This clonotype has just a few counts. The TCR was taken from a man aged 45-65 years who received an inactivated influenza vaccine. The material was PBMCs from blood, obtained roughly 15 days before vaccination. The rearrangement joins TRBV7-2 to TRBJ2-1, with D perhaps TRBD1 (6 bases). The CDR3 sequence is CASSLGHAYEQFF. DNA of the CDR3: TGTGCCAGCAGCTTGGGACATGCATATGAGCAGTTCTTC. The variable domain in full, with the rest retrieved from reference TRBV7-2 and TRBJ2-1, is GAGVSQSPSNKVTEKGKDVELRCDPISGHTALYWYRQSLGQGLEFLIYFQGNSAPDKSGLPSDRFSAERTGGSVSTLTIQRTQQEDSAVYLCASSLGHAYEQFFGPGTRLTVL.